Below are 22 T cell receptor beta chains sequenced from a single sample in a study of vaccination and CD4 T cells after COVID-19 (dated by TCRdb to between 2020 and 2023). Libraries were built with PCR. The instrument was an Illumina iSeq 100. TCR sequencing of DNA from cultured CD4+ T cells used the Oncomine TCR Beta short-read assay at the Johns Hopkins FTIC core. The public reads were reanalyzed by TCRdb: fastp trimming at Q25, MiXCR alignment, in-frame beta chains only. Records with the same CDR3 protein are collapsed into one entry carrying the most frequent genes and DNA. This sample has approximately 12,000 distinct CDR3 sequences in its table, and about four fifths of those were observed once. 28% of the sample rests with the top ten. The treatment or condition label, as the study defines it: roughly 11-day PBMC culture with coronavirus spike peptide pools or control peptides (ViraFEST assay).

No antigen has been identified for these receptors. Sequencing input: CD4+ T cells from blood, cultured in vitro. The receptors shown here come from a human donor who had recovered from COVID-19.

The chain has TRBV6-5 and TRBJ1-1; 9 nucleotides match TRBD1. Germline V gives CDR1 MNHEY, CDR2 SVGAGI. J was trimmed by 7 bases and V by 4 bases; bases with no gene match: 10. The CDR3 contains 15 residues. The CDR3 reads CASSLSGQGNYEAFF. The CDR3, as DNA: TGTGCCAGCAGTTTATCGGGACAGGGAAATTATGAAGCTTTCTTT.

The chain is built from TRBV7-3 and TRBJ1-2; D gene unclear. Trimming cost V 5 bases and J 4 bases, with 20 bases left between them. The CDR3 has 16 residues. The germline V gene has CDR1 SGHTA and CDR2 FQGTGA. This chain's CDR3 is CASSPGWGGGVYGYTF. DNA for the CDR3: TGTGCCAGCAGCCCAGGCTGGGGAGGCGGCGTCTATGGCTACACCTTC.

The CDR3 DNA is TGTGCCAGCAGACCAGGCGACAGGGCGATCATCACAGATACGCAGTATTTT. It specifies CASRPGDRAIITDTQYF. V gene TRBV12-3 or TRBV12-4 combines with J gene TRBJ2-3; 7 bases are a match to TRBD1. With V trimmed by 6 bases and J by 2 bases, 14 bases remained unmatched. The CDR3 is 17 residues long.

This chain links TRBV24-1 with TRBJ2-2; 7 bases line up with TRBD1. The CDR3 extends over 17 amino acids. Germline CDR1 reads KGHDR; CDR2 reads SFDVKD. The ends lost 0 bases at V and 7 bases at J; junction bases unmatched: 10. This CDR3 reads CATSDLRGTGAYGELFF. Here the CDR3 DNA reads TGTGCCACCAGTGATTTGAGGGGAACAGGGGCCTACGGGGAGCTGTTTTTT.

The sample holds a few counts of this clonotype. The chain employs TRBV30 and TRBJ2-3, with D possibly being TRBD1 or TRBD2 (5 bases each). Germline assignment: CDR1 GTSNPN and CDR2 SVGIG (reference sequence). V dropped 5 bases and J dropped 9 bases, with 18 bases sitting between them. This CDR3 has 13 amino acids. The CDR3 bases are TGTGCCTGGTTGGACCCCCCGAGGGGAACGCAGTATTTT. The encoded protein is CAWLDPPRGTQYF.

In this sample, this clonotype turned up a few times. The CDR3 DNA is TGTGCCACCAGCAGAGATCGCGTGGGCCCAAAAACCGGGGAGCTGTTTTTT. It yields the protein CATSRDRVGPKTGELFF. J is TRBJ2-2 and V is TRBV15; no reliable D call. CDR1 is LNHNV and CDR2 is YYDKDF in the germline V gene (reference sequence). The length of the CDR3 is 17 residues. Trimming stripped 0 bases from V and 5 bases from J, with 16 bases between. The entire variable domain, with the rest obtained from reference TRBV15 and TRBJ2-2, is as follows: DAMVIQNPRYQVTQFGKPVTLSCSQTLNHNVMYWYQQKSSQAPKLLFHYYDKDFNNEADTPDNFQSRRPNTSFCFLDIRSPGLGDTAMYLCATSRDRVGPKTGELFFGEGSRLTVL.

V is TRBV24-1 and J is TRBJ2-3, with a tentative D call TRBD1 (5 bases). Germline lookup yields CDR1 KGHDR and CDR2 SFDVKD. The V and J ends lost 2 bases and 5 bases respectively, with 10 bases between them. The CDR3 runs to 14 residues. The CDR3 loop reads CATSDYRSGDTQYF. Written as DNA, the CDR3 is TGTGCCACCAGTGATTACAGGTCGGGAGATACGCAGTATTTT.

DNA for the CDR3: TGCAGTGCTAGAGCCGAGGGACTCAGGGATGGCTACACCTTC. This translates into CSARAEGLRDGYTF. V usage is TRBV20-1 and J usage is TRBJ1-2, with a weak D call TRBD1 (5 bases). Germline loops: CDR1 DFQATT, CDR2 SNEGSKA (reference sequence). V was shortened by 1 base and J by 6 bases, with 15 bases between the two germline ends. There are 14 residues in the CDR3.

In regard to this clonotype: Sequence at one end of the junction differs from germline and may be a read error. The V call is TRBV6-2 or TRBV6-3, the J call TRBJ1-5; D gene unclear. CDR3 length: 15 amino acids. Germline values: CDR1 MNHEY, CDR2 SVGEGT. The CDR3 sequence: CASTYGPAFNQPQHF. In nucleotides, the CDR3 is TGTGCCAGCACTTACGGGCCAGCCTTCAATCAGCCCCAGCATTTT.

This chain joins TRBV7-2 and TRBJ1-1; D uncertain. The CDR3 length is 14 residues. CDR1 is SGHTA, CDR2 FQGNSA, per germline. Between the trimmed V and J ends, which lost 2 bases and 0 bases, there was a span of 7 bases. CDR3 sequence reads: CASSLQVMNTEAFF. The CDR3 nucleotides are TGTGCCAGCAGCTTACAGGTTATGAACACTGAAGCTTTCTTT. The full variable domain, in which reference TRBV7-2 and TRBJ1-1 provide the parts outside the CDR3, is GAGVSQSPSNKVTEKGKDVELRCDPISGHTALYWYRQSLGQGLEFLIYFQGNSAPDKSGLPSDRFSAERTGGSVSTLTIQRTQQEDSAVYLCASSLQVMNTEAFFGQGTRLTVV.

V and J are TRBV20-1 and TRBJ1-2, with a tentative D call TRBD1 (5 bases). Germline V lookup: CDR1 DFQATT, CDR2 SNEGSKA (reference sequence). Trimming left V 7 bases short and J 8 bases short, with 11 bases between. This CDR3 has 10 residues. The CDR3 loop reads CSGDRFGYTF. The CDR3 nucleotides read TGCAGTGGGGACCGGTTCGGCTACACCTTC.

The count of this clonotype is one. The CDR3 region is CASSLGTGANYGYTF. CDR3 in DNA: TGTGCCAGCAGTTTGGGGACAGGGGCTAACTATGGCTACACCTTC. The chain couples TRBV28 to TRBJ1-2, with TRBD1 matching 10 bases. The V gene's germline CDR1 is MDHEN and CDR2 SYDVKM. The J segment lost 0 bases and the V segment lost 3 bases, leaving 1 base of the junction unmatched. This CDR3 is built from 15 residues.

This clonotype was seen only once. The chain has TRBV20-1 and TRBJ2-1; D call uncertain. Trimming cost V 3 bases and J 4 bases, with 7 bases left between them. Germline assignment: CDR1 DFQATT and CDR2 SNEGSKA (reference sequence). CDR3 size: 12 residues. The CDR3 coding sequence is TGCAGTGCTAGTTTCAGTTACAATGAGCAGTTCTTC. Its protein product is CSASFSYNEQFF.

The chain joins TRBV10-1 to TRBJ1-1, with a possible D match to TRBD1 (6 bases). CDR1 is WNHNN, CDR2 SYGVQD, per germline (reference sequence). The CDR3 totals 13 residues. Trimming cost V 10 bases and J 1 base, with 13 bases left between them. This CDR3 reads CATRTAKNTEAFF. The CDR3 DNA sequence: TGCGCCACCCGGACAGCCAAGAACACTGAAGCTTTCTTT.

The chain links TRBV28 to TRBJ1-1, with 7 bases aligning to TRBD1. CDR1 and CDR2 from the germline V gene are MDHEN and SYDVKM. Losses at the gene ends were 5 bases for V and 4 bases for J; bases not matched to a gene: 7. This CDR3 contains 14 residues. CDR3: CASSPQGSVTEAFF. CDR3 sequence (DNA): TGTGCCAGCAGTCCACAGGGGTCGGTCACTGAAGCTTTCTTT.

The CDR3 here is CASSIASGAPLTDTQYF. CDR3 nucleotide sequence: TGTGCCAGTAGTATAGCGTCCGGAGCGCCACTCACAGATACGCAGTATTTT. The chain employs TRBV19 and TRBJ2-3; the D is unclear. Germline CDR1 is LNHDA and CDR2 is SQIVND (reference sequence). This CDR3 region has 17 residues. Trimming took off 1 base at V and 2 bases at J, with 16 bases between the two ends.

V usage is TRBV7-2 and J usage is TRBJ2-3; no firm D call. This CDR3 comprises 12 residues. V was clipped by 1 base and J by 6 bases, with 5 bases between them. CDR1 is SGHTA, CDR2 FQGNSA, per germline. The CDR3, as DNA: TGTGCCAGCAGCTTAGTAGAGGATACGCAGTATTTT. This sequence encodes CASSLVEDTQYF. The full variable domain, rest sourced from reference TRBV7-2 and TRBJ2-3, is GAGVSQSPSNKVTEKGKDVELRCDPISGHTALYWYRQSLGQGLEFLIYFQGNSAPDKSGLPSDRFSAERTGGSVSTLTIQRTQQEDSAVYLCASSLVEDTQYFGPGTRLTVL.

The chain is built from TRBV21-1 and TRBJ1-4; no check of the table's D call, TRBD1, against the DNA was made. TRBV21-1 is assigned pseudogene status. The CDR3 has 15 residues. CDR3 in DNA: TGTGCCAGCAGCAAAAGCCCCGGACAGAATGAAAAACTGTTTTTT. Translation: CASSKSPGQNEKLFF.

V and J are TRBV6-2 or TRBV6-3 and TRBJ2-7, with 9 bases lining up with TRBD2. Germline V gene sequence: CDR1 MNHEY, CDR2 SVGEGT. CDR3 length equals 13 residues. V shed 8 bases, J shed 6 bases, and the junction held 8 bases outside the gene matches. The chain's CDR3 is CASVLAGTGEQYF. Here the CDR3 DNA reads TGTGCCAGCGTCCTAGCGGGAACCGGCGAGCAGTACTTC.

CDR3 sequence reads: CASSRLRDRSSYNEQFF. In DNA, the CDR3 is TGCGCCAGCAGCCGATTACGGGACAGGAGCTCCTACAATGAGCAGTTCTTC. The chain has TRBV4-1 and TRBJ2-1; 8 bases align to TRBD1. Germline loops: CDR1 MGHRA, CDR2 YSYEKL. V lost 4 bases to trimming and J lost 0 bases; unmatched junction nucleotides: 8. This CDR3 has 17 residues.

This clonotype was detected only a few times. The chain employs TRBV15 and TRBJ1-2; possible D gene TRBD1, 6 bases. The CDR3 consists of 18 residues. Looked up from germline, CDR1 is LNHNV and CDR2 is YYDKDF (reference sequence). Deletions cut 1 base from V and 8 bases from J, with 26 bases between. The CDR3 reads CATSRAQVSGPGARGYTF. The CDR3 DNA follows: TGTGCCACCAGCAGAGCCCAGGTTAGCGGTCCGGGGGCTCGGGGCTACACCTTC.

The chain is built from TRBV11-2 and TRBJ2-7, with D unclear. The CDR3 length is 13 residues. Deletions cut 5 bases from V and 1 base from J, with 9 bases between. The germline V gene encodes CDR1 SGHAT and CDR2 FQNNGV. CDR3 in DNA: TGTGCCAGCAGCGGCGACACGTCCTACGAGCAGTACTTC. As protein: CASSGDTSYEQYF.